Listed below are T cell receptor beta chains from one sample, sequenced in a study of OX40 agonist ivuxolimab in advanced cancers. TCRdb's table, derived via immunoSEQ multiplex PCR, lists solely in-frame clones and lacks some. This table has some 150,000 clones, 85% to 95% appearing once. The material was CD4+ or CD8+ T cells sorted from blood, obtained in a trial of the OX40 agonist ivuxolimab. The source of these receptors is an adult with an advanced solid tumor such as melanoma, head and neck, liver or kidney cancer. Each CDR3 is given with its conserved first and last residue. Each record gives: V gene, CDR3 protein.

TRBV7-2,CASSLARQRENYEQYF
TRBV28,CASSQAHYEQYF
TRBV5-4,CASSQDLGFTGELFF
TRBV5-4,CASSFPGTDQPQHF
TRBV25-1,CASPSIGYTF
TRBV5-1,CASSLSTGTVNEKLFF
TRBV9,CASSVQGRRLAGELFF
TRBV6-6,CASSYSGYPAAEQYF
TRBV7-9,CASSFFTGSGNTIYF
TRBV28,CASSHAGTGGQETQYF
TRBV6-5,CASRAGQDYGYTF
TRBV28,CASSLGQGNTGELFF
TRBV6-5,CASSYRGGRVVYEQYF
TRBV5-8,CASSWEVLGYEQYF
TRBV7-2,CASSLGGRTMLQPQHF
TRBV19,CASSIETGSYGYTF
TRBV28,CASSDRKRGRGPSYNEQFF
TRBV6-5,CASSYSGAPTEAFF
TRBV6-1,CASISQVPTLTEQFF
TRBV28,CASSPFIRGRRSHF
TRBV27,CASSPDRAGYGYTF
TRBV27,CASGTGQHYEQYF
TRBV9,CASSVGGRAVMNTEAFF
TRBV19,CASSPDGVATNEKLFF
TRBV7-2,CASSPGGLRTDTQYF
TRBV6-5,CASSFTGDGYTF
TRBV5-4,CASSLAEGADTQYF
TRBV2,CASWTGWNTGELFF
TRBV5-4,CASSLGNRNTEAFF